These 3 T cell receptor beta chains originate from one sample sequenced in a study of cytomegalovirus exposure and HLA in healthy donors. PCR employed 60 Vbeta and 13 Jbeta primers. Sequenced by immunoSEQ multiplex PCR; TCRdb stores in-frame clones only, minus some. The sample has some 120,000 clones; more than 80% are singletons. The sample was PBMCs. These receptors were collected from a middle-aged man in good health and CMV-seronegative.

The chain uses TRBV5-6 and TRBJ1-2, with unresolved D. Germline CDR1 and CDR2: SGHDT and YYEEEE. Deletions cut 7 bases from V and 1 base from J, with 14 bases between. The CDR3 runs to 14 residues. The CDR3 bases are TGTGCCAGCGGTTACAGCAACTTTAACTATGGCTACACCTTC. Translating gives CASGYSNFNYGYTF.

The rearrangement uses TRBV5-1 and TRBJ1-1; D is possibly TRBD1 (6 bases). The length of the CDR3 is 14 residues. The V gene's germline CDR1 is SGHRS and CDR2 YFSETQ. V lost 3 bases and J 8 bases, leaving 17 bases between the germline ends. CDR3 loop: CASSSGPLDREAFF. The CDR3 DNA follows: TGCGCCAGCAGCTCTGGCCCCCTCGACAGGGAAGCTTTCTTT.

The chain joins TRBV7-2 to TRBJ2-7; TRBD1 agrees at 7 bases. The V and J ends lost 5 bases and 1 base, in that order; junction bases with no gene match: 8. This CDR3 is 15 amino acids long. Per the germline V gene, CDR1 is SGHTA and CDR2 is FQGNSA. In DNA form, the CDR3 reads TGTGCCAGCAGCACTTCCGGGACAGAGTCCTACGAGCAGTACTTC. Protein product: CASSTSGTESYEQYF.